These T cell receptor beta chains were read from a single sample in a study of shared clonotypes between healthy human individuals. Profiled with immunoSEQ multiplex PCR; TCRdb holds only in-frame clones, not every one. The table shows more than 2 million clones, with just under 95% occurring only once. The material sequenced was naive CD8+ T cells from PBMCs. All receptors come from a man aged 18 to 35 in good health. Some clones in this sample may be carry-over from other donors' samples. The CDR3 runs from the conserved cysteine through the conserved F or W. Fields, in order: V gene, D gene, J gene, clone size, CDR3 DNA, CDR3 protein. The D gene is left open where the match is weak. Not all rows give a size; the values are once, few, many and, for expanded clones, a class.

V gene: TRBV6-1; D gene: NA; J gene: TRBJ1-2; clone size: NA; CDR3 DNA: TGTGCCAGCAGTGAAGGTTACCGGGGTCTGTCAGGTGGCTACACCTTC; CDR3 protein: CASSEGYRGLSGGYTF
V gene: TRBV27; D gene: NA; J gene: TRBJ2-7; clone size: NA; CDR3 DNA: TGTGCCAGCGGGGAGATAAAAGGGACGGGAGTATACGAGCAGTACTTC; CDR3 protein: CASGEIKGTGVYEQYF
V gene: TRBV27; D gene: NA; J gene: TRBJ2-2; clone size: NA; CDR3 DNA: TGTGCCAGCAGTCTGTGGGGATCCACCGGGGAGCTGTTTTTT; CDR3 protein: CASSLWGSTGELFF
V gene: TRBV4-2; D gene: TRBD2; J gene: TRBJ2-7; clone size: once; CDR3 DNA: TGTGCCAGCAGCCAAGAATCTAGCGGGATCTACGAGCAGTACTTC; CDR3 protein: CASSQESSGIYEQYF
V gene: TRBV30; D gene: NA; J gene: TRBJ2-7; clone size: NA; CDR3 DNA: TGTGCCGCAAGCCAGGGATTCTCGGACGAGCAGTACTTC; CDR3 protein: CAASQGFSDEQYF
V gene: TRBV27; D gene: NA; J gene: TRBJ2-3; clone size: NA; CDR3 DNA: TGTGCCAGCAGTTCCTTTACGAGCACAGATACGCAGTATTTT; CDR3 protein: CASSSFTSTDTQYF
V gene: TRBV7-9; D gene: TRBD2; J gene: TRBJ2-1; clone size: NA; CDR3 DNA: TGTGCCAGCAGCTTCGGGGGACTAGCGACCAATGAGCAGTTCTTC; CDR3 protein: CASSFGGLATNEQFF
V gene: TRBV4-1; D gene: TRBD2; J gene: TRBJ2-5; clone size: NA; CDR3 DNA: TGCGCCAGCAGCCAACCCGGGGCGGTAGCGGGAGGTTTGGAGACCCAGTACTTC; CDR3 protein: CASSQPGAVAGGLETQYF
V gene: TRBV4-3; D gene: NA; J gene: TRBJ2-1; clone size: once; CDR3 DNA: TGCGCCAGCAGCCAAGAGGACTCTAGCTCCTACAATGAGCAGTTCTTC; CDR3 protein: CASSQEDSSSYNEQFF
V gene: TRBV7-9; D gene: TRBD1; J gene: TRBJ2-7; clone size: NA; CDR3 DNA: TGTGCCAGCAGCCCGGGACAGGGCCTCTACGAGCAGTACTTC; CDR3 protein: CASSPGQGLYEQYF
V gene: TRBV5-6; D gene: NA; J gene: TRBJ2-2; clone size: NA; CDR3 DNA: TGTGCCAGCAGCACGACCCCAAACACCGGGGAGCTGTTTTTT; CDR3 protein: CASSTTPNTGELFF
V gene: TRBV9; D gene: NA; J gene: TRBJ2-3; clone size: NA; CDR3 DNA: TGTGCCAGCAGCGTAGGAGGGTACTACACAGATACGCAGTATTTT; CDR3 protein: CASSVGGYYTDTQYF
V gene: TRBV29-1; D gene: NA; J gene: TRBJ1-2; clone size: NA; CDR3 DNA: TGCAGCGTTGAAGTACCGGCTAACTATGGCTACACCTTC; CDR3 protein: CSVEVPANYGYTF
V gene: TRBV7-9; D gene: NA; J gene: TRBJ2-7; clone size: once; CDR3 DNA: TGTGCCAGCAGCCCACAATTACCCCATCAGGGGATGTCCTACGAGCAGTACTTC; CDR3 protein: CASSPQLPHQGMSYEQYF
V gene: TRBV6-5; D gene: TRBD1; J gene: TRBJ2-7; clone size: NA; CDR3 DNA: TGTGCCAGCAGTTACCACCAGGGGGAATTCTACGAGCAGTACTTC; CDR3 protein: CASSYHQGEFYEQYF